Following are 17 T cell receptor beta chains from one sample sequenced in a study of blood T cell repertoires in COVID-19. Produced via immunoSEQ multiplex PCR; TCRdb's table is partial and in-frame only. The sample has around 190,000 clones, more than 75% seen once; the top ten hold about 4.2%. Sequenced input: peripheral blood. The receptors shown here come from a human donor in a cohort sampled during active COVID-19.

The chain is built from TRBV5-4 and TRBJ1-1; D remains ambiguous. V gave up 2 bases and J gave up 6 bases, with 5 bases separating them. This CDR3 has 11 amino acids. Germline V gene data show CDR1 as SGHNT and CDR2 as YYREEE (reference sequence). Here the CDR3 DNA reads TGTGCCAGCAGCTTTGGAGCTGAAGCTTTCTTT. Amino acids: CASSFGAEAFF. The whole variable domain, remainder taken from reference TRBV5-4 and TRBJ1-1, is ETGVTQSPTHLIKTRGQQVTLRCSSQSGHNTVSWYQQALGQGPQFIFQYYREEENGRGNFPPRFSGLQFPNYSSELNVNALELDDSALYLCASSFGAEAFFGQGTRLTVV.

The chain recombines TRBV15 with TRBJ2-3; D ambiguous. The germline CDR1 and CDR2 sequences are LNHNV and YYDKDF (reference sequence). The CDR3 loop spans 14 amino acids. Trimming took off 0 bases at V and 2 bases at J, with 6 bases between the two ends. This CDR3 reads CATSRDPDTDTQYF. The CDR3 nucleotides are TGTGCCACCAGCAGAGATCCAGACACAGATACGCAGTATTTT.

The V call is TRBV5-1, the J call TRBJ1-2; 7 positions agree with TRBD1. The CDR3 totals 15 residues. V shed 4 bases and J 4 bases; nucleotides not matched to a gene: 10. Germline V lookup: CDR1 SGHRS, CDR2 YFSETQ. Written as DNA, the CDR3 is TGCGCCAGCAGCCAGGGACAGACAGACATCTATGGCTACACCTTC. Amino acids: CASSQGQTDIYGYTF.

The chain carries TRBV20-1 and TRBJ1-3; 7 nucleotides line up with TRBD1. The CDR3 has 13 amino acids. Germline-derived CDR1 and CDR2 are DFQATT and SNEGSKA (reference sequence). V gave up 3 bases and J gave up 6 bases; unmatched junction bases: 5. The CDR3 region is CSASWDSQNTIYF. The CDR3 DNA follows: TGCAGTGCTAGTTGGGACAGCCAAAACACCATATATTTT.

The chain is built from TRBV7-9 and TRBJ1-5; the D gene is possibly TRBD1 (6 bases). The V end was cut by 2 bases, the J end by 6 bases, with 11 bases between. The germline V gene encodes CDR1 SEHNR and CDR2 FQNEAQ (reference sequence). The CDR3 contains 14 residues. In DNA, the CDR3 is TGTGCCAGCAGCTTATCTGGGGGCGCTCAGCCCCAGCATTTT. Residues: CASSLSGGAQPQHF.

The chain carries TRBV11-2 and TRBJ2-1; 10 nucleotides line up with TRBD2. The CDR3 is 17 amino acids. Germline CDR1 is SGHAT and CDR2 is FQNNGV. V gave up 2 bases and J gave up 9 bases; unmatched junction bases: 13. The CDR3 DNA reads TGTGCCAGCAGCTTAAACTCTGGAGCGGGGGGGCCGAGTGAGCAGTTCTTC. Translated, it gives CASSLNSGAGGPSEQFF.

The genes are TRBV10-3 and TRBJ2-7; TRBD1 aligns across 9 bases. This CDR3 contains 14 residues. Germline lookup yields CDR1 ENHRY and CDR2 SYGVKD. V trimming: 5 bases; J trimming: 5 bases; junction bases outside the gene matches: 7. In DNA form, the CDR3 reads TGTGCCATCAGTCCGGGACAGGGCATGCACGAGCAGTACTTC. It specifies CAISPGQGMHEQYF.

The V and J genes are TRBV19 and TRBJ1-3, with D unclear. Per the germline V gene, CDR1 is LNHDA and CDR2 is SQIVND (reference sequence). V dropped 3 bases and J dropped 5 bases, with 8 bases sitting between them. The length of the CDR3 is 13 residues. The CDR3 protein is CASSIEIRNTIYF. The DNA for the CDR3 is TGTGCCAGTAGTATCGAGATTCGAAACACCATATATTTT.

V usage is TRBV18 and J usage is TRBJ1-6; D ambiguous. Germline-derived CDR1 and CDR2 are KGHSH and LQKENI. V lost 2 bases to trimming and J lost 18 bases, with 17 bases between them. The CDR3 has 13 amino acids. The CDR3 sequence is CASSPGREAAAHF. The CDR3 DNA sequence: TGTGCCAGCTCACCAGGTAGGGAGGCCGCCGCCCACTTT.

The chain employs TRBV6-5 and TRBJ2-3; D gene unclear. The V end lost 7 bases, the J end lost 2 bases, and 13 bases lay between the germline ends. Germline V gene data show CDR1 as MNHEY and CDR2 as SVGAGI. CDR3 length: 14 residues. This CDR3 is CASTLQKVTDTQYF. The DNA for the CDR3 is TGTGCCAGCACCCTACAGAAAGTCACAGATACGCAGTATTTT.

The chain uses TRBV9 and TRBJ2-1; 8 bases are shared with TRBD2. The V segment lost 4 bases and the J segment 2 bases; nucleotides outside the gene matches: 11. The CDR3 has 17 residues. Germline lookup yields CDR1 SGDLS and CDR2 YYNGEE. CDR3 region: CASSPVGSGGAYNEQFF. In nucleotides, the CDR3 is TGTGCCAGCAGCCCCGTGGGCAGCGGGGGCGCCTACAATGAGCAGTTCTTC.

The chain uses TRBV9 and TRBJ2-1, with 12 bases aligning to TRBD2. The CDR3 runs to 19 residues. Germline CDR1 reads SGDLS; CDR2 reads YYNGEE. Trimming took 4 bases from V and 0 from J; bases not matched to a gene: 11. CDR3 residues: CASSPRLAGAVSSYNEQFF. Here the CDR3 DNA reads TGTGCCAGCAGCCCGAGACTAGCGGGGGCCGTAAGCTCCTACAATGAGCAGTTCTTC. The full variable domain, in which reference TRBV9 and TRBJ2-1 provide the parts outside the CDR3, is DSGVTQTPKHLITATGQRVTLRCSPRSGDLSVYWYQQSLDQGLQFLIQYYNGEERAKGNILERFSAQQFPDLHSELNLSSLELGDSALYFCASSPRLAGAVSSYNEQFFGPGTRLTVL.

A note on this clone: Other DNA sequences from this sample encode an identical CDR3 as well. The V call is TRBV27, the J call TRBJ2-3; possibly TRBD2 for D (6 bases). V shed 3 bases and J shed 0 bases, with 13 bases lying between them. CDR3 length equals 16 residues. The germline V gene encodes CDR1 MNHEY and CDR2 SMNVEV (reference sequence). CDR3 protein: CASSFLAGPSTDTQYF. CDR3 nucleotides: TGTGCCAGCAGTTTTCTTGCGGGACCAAGCACAGATACGCAGTATTTT.

The chain recombines TRBV6-5 with TRBJ2-7; 7 bases fit TRBD2. This CDR3 comprises 14 residues. Germline CDR1 is MNHEY and CDR2 is SVGAGI. Losses at the gene ends were 6 bases for V and 2 bases for J; bases not matched to a gene: 7. The CDR3 loop reads CASRGDAGAYEQYF. DNA for the CDR3: TGTGCCAGCAGGGGGGACGCGGGAGCCTACGAGCAGTACTTC.

The chain employs TRBV7-2 and TRBJ2-3; no clear D. Per the germline V gene, CDR1 is SGHTA and CDR2 is FQGNSA. The CDR3 extends over 15 amino acids. V gave up 6 bases and J gave up 0 bases, with 13 bases separating them. The CDR3 bases are TGTGCCAGCAGTCTCCGGGTGTATAGCACAGATACGCAGTATTTT. Its translation is CASSLRVYSTDTQYF.

This clone was seen a few times. In DNA form, the CDR3 reads TGTGCCTGGGGACAGAATAGCAATCAGCCCCAGCATTTT. It codes for CAWGQNSNQPQHF. The chain links TRBV30 to TRBJ1-5; a possible D gene is TRBD1 (6 bases). Trimming removed 5 bases from V and 0 bases from J, with 8 bases in between. The CDR3 sequence is 13 residues long. Germline loops: CDR1 GTSNPN, CDR2 SVGIG (reference sequence).

This clone was observed once. The chain joins TRBV11-1 to TRBJ1-2, with TRBD1 matching over 7 bases. The germline V gene has CDR1 SGHAT and CDR2 FQDESV (reference sequence). The CDR3 contains 14 residues. The V and J ends lost 5 bases and 3 bases, in that order; junction bases with no gene match: 6. DNA for the CDR3: TGTGCCAGCAGCACAGGACAGGCCTACTATGGCTACACCTTC. Amino acid sequence: CASSTGQAYYGYTF.